These T cell receptor beta chains were read from a single sample in a study of CD8+ T cells in alopecia areata. Libraries were prepared by immunoSEQ multiplex PCR; TCRdb keeps only in-frame clonotypes and omits some of them. Of more than 200,000 clones listed, around 43% were seen once; the top ten hold 2% to 3%. Sample: CD4+ T cells sorted from blood, taken at approximately week 37, from a patient treated with tofacitinib. Receptor source: a human donor with alopecia areata. The CDR3 runs from the conserved cysteine through the conserved F or W. Fields, in order: J gene, D gene, V gene, clone size, CDR3 DNA, CDR3 protein. The D gene is left open where the match is weak. Rows give clone size only sometimes, using once, few, many, or a class for an expanded clone.

TRBJ1-2	NA	TRBV28	few	TGTGCCAGCAGTTTCGGGCGAGCTAACTATGGCTACACCTTC	CASSFGRANYGYTF
TRBJ1-1	TRBD1	TRBV29-1	NA	TGCAGCGTTAGGGGACAGGGGGCCGCTGAAGCTTTCTTT	CSVRGQGAAEAFF
TRBJ2-7	TRBD2	TRBV5-1	few	TGCGCCAGCAGCACCGGGACTAGCGGGAGCTCCTACGAGCAGTACTTC	CASSTGTSGSSYEQYF
TRBJ2-7	NA	TRBV7-8	NA	TGTGCCAGCAGCCGGAGGGGTTATGGGAGCGAGCAGTACTTC	CASSRRGYGSEQYF
TRBJ2-5	TRBD2	TRBV11-2	NA	TGTGCCAGCAGCTTGGGACTAGCGGGGCATTACCAAGAGACCCAGTACTTC	CASSLGLAGHYQETQYF
TRBJ1-2	NA	TRBV28	NA	TGTGCCAGCAGCTTTGCCCGACAGAACTATGGCTACACCTTC	CASSFARQNYGYTF
TRBJ1-2	NA	TRBV30	NA	TGTGCCTGGAGTGTACGAAGACAGATTAACTATGGCTACACCTTC	CAWSVRRQINYGYTF
TRBJ2-1	NA	TRBV18	NA	TGTGCCAGCTCATCGACGTGGTCCAGCTCCTACAATGAGCAGTTCTTC	CASSSTWSSSYNEQFF
TRBJ1-1	NA	TRBV27	NA	TGTGCCAGCAGTTTCGGAATGGGACGGATGAACACTGAAGCTTTCTTT	CASSFGMGRMNTEAFF
TRBJ2-6	NA	TRBV7-2	few	TGTGCCAGCAGCTTACGTGGAGGGGGTGGCCCTGGGGCCAACGTCCTGACTTTC	CASSLRGGGGPGANVLTF
TRBJ2-7	NA	TRBV28	NA	TGTGCCAGCAGTTCCCCCTACGAGCAGTACTTC	CASSSPYEQYF
TRBJ1-2	NA	TRBV14	few	TGTGCCAGCAGCCCCAACAGGGTTGGCGGCTACACCTTC	CASSPNRVGGYTF
TRBJ1-5	TRBD1	TRBV6-1	NA	TGTGCCAGCAGTGGCCCGGTCGGACAGGGGGGAAGAACCCAGCATTTT	CASSGPVGQGGRTQHF
TRBJ2-7	NA	TRBV28	NA	TGTGCCAGCACCTCAATCCGCAGGGTCCGGGGCTACGAGCAGTACTTC	CASTSIRRVRGYEQYF
TRBJ2-7	NA	TRBV2	few	TGTGCCAGCACGAACCTCCGCCCCTCCTACGAGCAGTACTTC	CASTNLRPSYEQYF
TRBJ2-5	NA	TRBV7-6	NA	TGTGCCAGCAGCCTCGGGAGAGAGACCCAGTACTTC	CASSLGRETQYF
TRBJ2-2	NA	TRBV2	many	TGTGCCAGTACATGGGGGGACACCGGGGAGCTGTTTTTT	CASTWGDTGELFF
TRBJ2-7	NA	TRBV30	once	TGTGCCTGGGGACCAAGACGCCACGAGCAGTACTTC	CAWGPRRHEQYF
TRBJ2-7	NA	TRBV2	few	TGTGCCAGCTATTCTGGGGGAATGGGCGAGCAGTACTTC	CASYSGGMGEQYF
TRBJ2-7	NA	TRBV30	once	TGTGCCTGGAGTGTTAGGGCGGGATCGTACGAGCAGTACTTC	CAWSVRAGSYEQYF
TRBJ2-1	NA	TRBV30	NA	TGTGCCTGGAATCTGGGGTGGAATGAGCAGTTCTTC	CAWNLGWNEQFF
TRBJ2-2	TRBD1	TRBV27	few	TGTGCCAGCCGCCGGGACAGGGTGGACACCGGGGAGCTGTTTTTT	CASRRDRVDTGELFF
TRBJ2-5	NA	TRBV7-3	NA	TGTGCCAGCAGCCAAAATGGCAGACGAGCATTGGAGACCCAGTACTTC	CASSQNGRRALETQYF
TRBJ2-2	TRBD2	TRBV5-4	NA	TGTGCCAGCAGCGCACAGACTAGCGGGAGCTTATTCTCAGACACCGGGGAGCTGTTTTTT	CASSAQTSGSLFSDTGELFF
TRBJ2-7	NA	TRBV10-3	few	TGTGCCATCAGGAATCGAGACGAGCAGTACTTC	CAIRNRDEQYF
TRBJ2-6	NA	TRBV25-1	NA	TGTGCCAGCAGTGTACGAGGGCTTGGGGCCAACGTCCTGACTTTC	CASSVRGLGANVLTF
TRBJ2-3	TRBD2	TRBV29-1	NA	TGCAGCGTCCTTAGCGGGCAGGGCACAGATACGCAGTATTTT	CSVLSGQGTDTQYF
TRBJ1-2	NA	TRBV25-1	few	TGTGCCAGCAGCCCCGAGGGGGTCAGGACCTACTATGGCTACACCTTC	CASSPEGVRTYYGYTF
TRBJ2-5	TRBD1	TRBV7-9	NA	TGTGCCAGCAGTTTGGAGGACAGGGCCCCCCAGTACTTC	CASSLEDRAPQYF
TRBJ1-5	TRBD1	TRBV18	NA	TGTGCCAGCTCAGGGACAGGGAGTCTGCCCCAGCATTTT	CASSGTGSLPQHF
TRBJ2-7	NA	TRBV28	NA	TGTGCCAGCAGTCGAGGGACCACAGGGACCCACGAGCAGTACTTC	CASSRGTTGTHEQYF
TRBJ2-7	TRBD2	TRBV5-6	many	TGTGCCAGCAGCTTGGATCTAGCGGGAGGCGAGCAGTACTTC	CASSLDLAGGEQYF
TRBJ2-7	TRBD2	TRBV6-5	NA	TGTGCCAGCAGAACCGGACTAGCGAATATCTACGAGCAGTACTTC	CASRTGLANIYEQYF
TRBJ2-4	NA	TRBV7-2	few	TGTGCCAGCAGCTTACTCCAGCAAGCCGACATTCAGTACTTC	CASSLLQQADIQYF
TRBJ2-7	NA	TRBV30	NA	TGTGCCGGGAACGACGCGGTTTACGAGCAGTACTTC	CAGNDAVYEQYF
TRBJ2-7	TRBD1	TRBV28	NA	TGTGCCAGCAGTCTTGGGACAGGGGACGAGCAGTACTTC	CASSLGTGDEQYF
TRBJ2-2	NA	TRBV9	NA	TGTGCCAGCAGCACCCGTCAGAACACCGGGGAGCTGTTTTTT	CASSTRQNTGELFF
TRBJ1-2	TRBD1	TRBV11-2	once	TGTGCCAGCAGGTGGACAGGGGGGTATGGCTACACCTTC	CASRWTGGYGYTF
TRBJ1-2	NA	TRBV29-1	NA	TGCAGCGTTGAACAGGATCACGGATATGGCTACACCTTC	CSVEQDHGYGYTF
TRBJ1-1	NA	TRBV6-5	few	TGTGCCAGCAGCGTCCTGGGAGGCACTGAAGCTTTCTTT	CASSVLGGTEAFF
TRBJ2-6	NA	TRBV7-9	NA	TGTGCCAGCAGCTTCAAAGGGTTTAGTGGGGCCAACGTCCTGACTTTC	CASSFKGFSGANVLTF
TRBJ2-3	NA	TRBV5-1	NA	TGCGCCAGCAGCTTACGACTAGTGGCCACAGATACGCAGTATTTT	CASSLRLVATDTQYF
TRBJ2-5	NA	TRBV7-2	NA	TGTGCCAGCAGCCAAGGCGTGGGGCCGCAAGAGACCCAGTACTTC	CASSQGVGPQETQYF
TRBJ1-5	TRBD1	TRBV19	NA	TGTGCCAGTAGTATGGGACAGGGCTGGAGTCAGCCCCAGCATTTT	CASSMGQGWSQPQHF
TRBJ2-7	NA	TRBV29-1	NA	TGCAGCGTTGTGGTAGGGTTGACCTACGAGCAGTACTTC	CSVVVGLTYEQYF
TRBJ2-1	NA	TRBV29-1	few	TGCAGCGTTGAAGATCCAGGAGAGCAGTTCTTC	CSVEDPGEQFF
TRBJ2-7	TRBD1	TRBV30	NA	TGTGCCTGGAGTATCCTCCCCGGGACAGGGCGTTACGAGCAGTACTTC	CAWSILPGTGRYEQYF